This T cell receptor (beta chain) was captured by sequencing in a study of shared clonotypes between healthy human individuals. Study outcomes and limitations: A limitation of the genetic and exposure-history diversity represented arose from few donors. Despite large depth, rarefaction showed incomplete sorted-subset sequencing.

About this clone itself: Its antigen is not identified.

The V segment lost 4 bases and the J segment 2 bases; nucleotides outside the gene matches: 6. Germline V CDR1 and CDR2: SGHNT, YYREEE (reference sequence). The CDR3 consists of 15 residues. CD45RO-negative, CCR7-selected cells formed the naive CD8 fraction, which excluded terminally differentiated effector memory CD45RA+ cells. Recent vaccinations or acute infections were absent in the healthy HIV-negative adult donors. Profiled with immunoSEQ multiplex PCR; TCRdb holds only in-frame clones, not every one. The sample holds about 800,000 clones, 90% to 97% seen once. Specimen: naive CD8+ T cells sorted from blood. The receptor was isolated from a man aged 25-45 years in good health. V usage is TRBV5-4 and J usage is TRBJ1-3; 7 bases fit TRBD1. In nucleotides, the CDR3 is TGTGCCAGCAGCAACGGACAGGCTGCTGGAAACACCATATATTTT. Translated: CASSNGQAAGNTIYF.